The clone carrying this TCR beta chain has ten or more counts. The antigen is not known. This CDR3 is 16 amino acids long. Germline assignment: CDR1 LNHDA and CDR2 SQIVND (reference sequence). Trimming at V came to 7 bases and at J to 0 bases, leaving 6 bases not matched to a gene. The sample originates from a study of early T cells in non-severe SARS-CoV-2 infection. At the level of the study: Sequencing targeted bulk RNA from unsorted whole blood, leaving chains unpaired. Study-wide findings and caveats: Missing private and CD4 specificities, VDJdb matching favored anti-spike CD8 responses.

Unique molecular identifiers were affixed to single, distinct cDNA molecules. MiXCR, applied by TCRdb to the 5' RACE reads, yields one record per CDR3 protein. The sample yields approximately 38,000 distinct CDR3 sequences, approximately 4.8% seen once. The clonotype was recovered from an adult who was a healthcare worker with PCR-confirmed SARS-CoV-2 infection or an uninfected control (not recorded which). V and J are TRBV19 and TRBJ2-2; 9 bases align to TRBD1. Material for sequencing was whole blood. The CDR3 is CASMRGDRANTGELFF. In DNA, the CDR3 is TGTGCCAGTATGAGGGGGGACAGGGCGAACACCGGGGAGCTGTTTTTT.